The 4 T cell receptor beta chains presented below share a single source sample, sequenced in a study of PD-1 blockade in classical Hodgkin lymphoma. Each of the patients experienced relapse following autologous stem cell transplantation, and their brentuximab vedotin exposure differed. Only in-frame clones appear in the TCRdb table, and some are missing; sequencing was by immunoSEQ multiplex PCR. Of tens of thousands of clones in the sample, approximately 92% were seen once. Specimen: peripheral blood mononuclear cells (PBMCs), collected at baseline. Source of these receptors: a human donor with classical Hodgkin lymphoma.

The chain is built from TRBV5-1 and TRBJ2-5; TRBD2 matches at 13 bases. This CDR3 contains 18 residues. Trimming removed 6 bases from V and 5 bases from J; junction bases left unmatched: 16. The germline gives CDR1 SGHRS, CDR2 YFSETQ. The CDR3 protein is CASTSSGTSGTHGETQYF. As DNA, the CDR3 is TGCGCCAGCACCTCAAGTGGGACTAGCGGGACCCATGGGGAGACCCAGTACTTC.

V gene TRBV7-3 combines with J gene TRBJ2-1; D unclear. The germline CDR1 and CDR2 sequences are SGHTA and FQGTGA. V lost 2 bases and J lost 5, with 7 bases in between. CDR3 length: 13 amino acids. The CDR3 sequence is CASSLGQDNEQFF. Written as DNA, the CDR3 is TGTGCCAGCAGCTTAGGGCAGGACAATGAGCAGTTCTTC.

The V and J genes are TRBV12-5 and TRBJ2-5; 8 bases match TRBD1. Unmatched junction bases numbered 18, after V lost 7 bases and J lost 5 bases. The germline gives CDR1 LGHNT, CDR2 FRNRAP. This CDR3 has 17 residues. Here the CDR3 reads CASDLPRDRTSRETQYF. In nucleotides, the CDR3 is TGTGCTAGTGACCTACCTCGGGACAGGACCTCCCGGGAGACCCAGTACTTC.

This clone appeared a single time. The chain uses TRBV19 and TRBJ2-7, with 7 bases identical to TRBD1. Germline CDR1 LNHDA, CDR2 SQIVND (reference sequence). There are 14 residues in the CDR3. Germline trimming cut 9 bases from V and 3 bases from J; bases unmatched to any gene: 11. CDR3 coding DNA: TGTGCCAGCAATAAAGCCCAGGGGGACTACGAGCAGTACTTC. Its translation: CASNKAQGDYEQYF.